The entry that follows covers one T cell receptor beta chain sequence. No antigen is known for it. CD45RO negativity and positive selection for CCR7 defined naive CD8 cells, a population that excluded terminally differentiated effector memory CD45RA+ cells. This entry belongs to a study of shared clonotypes between healthy human individuals. Study outcomes and limitations: Donor clonotype sharing was expected to depend on sequencing depth. In contrast to clonotypes shared by all four donors, non-shared clonotypes had lower generation probabilities. Sampling involved blood alone; tissue repertoires likely differ. When naive CD4 clonotypes were compared across a few donors, around 5% were shared.

Per the germline V gene, CDR1 is SGHNT and CDR2 is YYREEE (reference sequence). V shed 6 bases and J 1 base; nucleotides not matched to a gene: 2. The CDR3 loop spans 14 amino acids. Libraries were prepared by immunoSEQ multiplex PCR; TCRdb keeps only in-frame clonotypes and omits some of them. This table holds hundreds of thousands of clones, about 96% found once. This chain links TRBV5-4 with TRBJ2-2, with TRBD2 identical over 8 bases. The source of this sequence is a woman between 25 and 40 years old in good health. The sequenced sample consisted of naive CD8+ T cells sorted from blood. For the CDR3, the DNA is TGTGCCAGCATGGCGGGAGGGAACACCGGGGAGCTGTTTTTT. Protein: CASMAGGNTGELFF.